This entry lists 8 T cell receptor beta chains sequenced from one sample in a study of neurological immune-mediated disorders. TCRdb independently ran MiXCR on the 5' RACE reads; one entry per CDR3 protein. This repertoire shows roughly 62,000 distinct CDR3 sequences, about 3.5% found once; its top ten account for around 2.1%. The sequenced material came from PBMCs. Receptor source: a woman in her forties or fifties with multiple sclerosis.

As to this clonotype: It may be a read error: a sequence one base away is much more abundant. The V call is TRBV7-9, the J call TRBJ2-7, with TRBD2 as a possible D gene (5 bases). Germline V lookup: CDR1 SEHNR, CDR2 FQNEAQ (reference sequence). CDR3 size: 14 residues. The CDR3 nucleotides are TGTGCCAGCATCTTAGTTGAGGGTACGGGAGAGCAGTACTTC. Protein sequence: CASILVEGTGEQYF.

This clonotype was picked up many times. The rearrangement joins TRBV27 to TRBJ2-3; 7 nucleotides line up with TRBD1. Trimming at V came to 2 bases and at J to 3 bases, leaving 5 bases not matched to a gene. Germline CDR1 MNHEY, CDR2 SMNVEV (reference sequence). This CDR3 spans 15 amino acids. CDR3 in DNA: TGTGCCAGCAGTTTAAAGGACAGGAGAACAGATACGCAGTATTTT. Translated: CASSLKDRRTDTQYF.

This clonotype was seen many times. The V gene is TRBV4-2, the J gene TRBJ2-7; D might be TRBD1 (7 bases). There are 16 residues in the CDR3. Trimming removed 5 bases from V and 0 bases from J, with 17 bases in between. The germline V gene encodes CDR1 LGHNA and CDR2 YNFKEQ. The CDR3 sequence is CASSSAGQSSSYEQYF. DNA of the CDR3: TGTGCCAGCAGCTCGGCGGGACAGTCTAGCTCCTACGAGCAGTACTTC.

This clonotype was observed at least ten times. This chain uses TRBV12-3 or TRBV12-4 with TRBJ1-1, with 9 bases matching TRBD1. After removal of 4 bases from V and 1 base from J, the junction contained 4 bases not matched to a gene. This CDR3 spans 15 amino acids. CDR3 nucleotides: TGTGCCAGCAGTTCAAGGGGACAGGGGAACACTGAAGCTTTCTTT. Amino acids: CASSSRGQGNTEAFF.

This clonotype has a count of ten or more. The rearrangement uses TRBV7-3 and TRBJ1-2; D may be TRBD1 (5 bases). Germline CDR1 is SGHTA and CDR2 is FQGTGA. The length of the CDR3 is 13 residues. V lost 5 bases and J lost 9, with 16 bases in between. The CDR3 reads CASSLDSRGSYTF. DNA of the CDR3: TGTGCCAGCAGCCTAGATTCCCGGGGGAGCTACACCTTC.

This clonotype was observed many times. This rearrangement joins TRBV9 to TRBJ2-1; the D gene is possibly TRBD1 (5 bases). Germline V gives CDR1 SGDLS, CDR2 YYNGEE. V was trimmed by 3 bases and J by 9 bases, leaving 16 bases between them. The CDR3 runs to 14 residues. CDR3 in amino acids: CASSDLQGFGEQFF. The CDR3 DNA sequence: TGTGCCAGCAGCGACCTTCAGGGTTTTGGTGAGCAGTTCTTC. The whole variable domain, filled in from reference TRBV9 and TRBJ2-1, reads DSGVTQTPKHLITATGQRVTLRCSPRSGDLSVYWYQQSLDQGLQFLIQYYNGEERAKGNILERFSAQQFPDLHSELNLSSLELGDSALYFCASSDLQGFGEQFFGPGTRLTVL.

The chain links TRBV3-1 to TRBJ2-7; possibly TRBD2 for D (5 bases). CDR1 is LGHDT and CDR2 is YNNKEL in the germline V gene (reference sequence). The CDR3 contains 13 residues. Trimming took 8 bases from V and 2 from J, leaving 13 bases between them. The CDR3, as DNA: TGTGCCAGCCTAAGAGAGGGTACCTACGAGCAGTACTTC. Translated: CASLREGTYEQYF.

This clonotype was seen just once. Because the CDR3 is missing its conserved closing phenylalanine or tryptophan, this is likely a read error. The J gene is TRBJ2-7, the V gene TRBV12-3 or TRBV12-4; 7 bases align to TRBD1. Trimming removed 6 bases from V and 5 bases from J; junction bases left unmatched: 7. The CDR3 runs 13 residues. CDR3 loop: CASSYGQVHEQYP. In DNA form, the CDR3 reads TGTGCCAGCAGCTACGGACAGGTGCACGAGCAGTACCCC.